This TCR beta chain was captured in a study of CD8 T cells in Susac syndrome. On the study more broadly: Susac syndrome patients were untreated, on corticosteroids with some adding intravenous immunoglobulin, or on intravenous immunoglobulin only.

This CDR3 is 13 amino acids long. V dropped 0 bases and J dropped 4 bases, with 7 bases sitting between them. The germline V gene has CDR1 SEHNR and CDR2 FQNEAQ (reference sequence). With random hexamers, roughly 0.45 to 1 ug RNA was reverse transcribed. Amplification of TCR beta CDR3 was carried out by immunoSEQ multiplex PCR, which covered 54 Vbeta and 13 Jbeta segments. TCRdb recomputed calls from the immunoSEQ multiplex PCR reads with MiXCR, one row per CDR3 protein. The table includes some 180,000 distinct CDR3 sequences, 85% to 95% detected once. The rearrangement links TRBV7-9 to TRBJ2-7; D gene unclear. Sequenced: CD4+ T cells from PBMCs. The receptor was isolated from a human donor with Susac syndrome. CDR3 in DNA: TGTGCCAGCAGCTTAGCCCATGGGTACGAGCAGTACTTC. This translates into CASSLAHGYEQYF.